Included here is one T cell receptor (beta chain) sequence, with context. What it binds is not known. The data belong to a study of beta chain features in type 1 diabetes. For the study at large: Sorted cells from all samples, numbering roughly 100 million, were examined. The study, taken as a whole, reports: People with Type 1 diabetes carried modestly yet significantly shorter TCRB CDR3s in all four CD4+ subsets.

Blood was collected once per donor into heparin, averaging around 0.11 L. Germline values: CDR1 KGHSH, CDR2 LQKENI. The CDR3 is 14 amino acids. The V segment lost 3 bases and the J segment 8 bases; nucleotides outside the gene matches: 7. The authors reverse transcribed all of the isolated RNA, so sequencing captured expressed TCRB transcripts. Assay: immunoSEQ multiplex PCR; the TCRdb copy retains only in-frame clones and omits some. Among around 360,000 clones listed, roughly an eighth were seen once. Sequencing was performed on naive CD4+ T cells from blood. The TCR comes from a woman aged 18-29 years with type 1 diabetes. The chain joins TRBV18 to TRBJ1-2; 9 nucleotides line up with TRBD1. In DNA form, the CDR3 reads TGTGCCAGCTCACCGGGGGACAGGGAGAACGGCTACACCTTC. This gives the protein CASSPGDRENGYTF.